The rows below give T cell receptor beta chains drawn from one sample of a study of STAT5B mutations in CD4+ large granular lymphocyte leukemia. Using immunoSEQ multiplex PCR, the repertoire was profiled, and TCRdb retains in-frame clones only, with some absent. The data contain about 50,000 clones, about 80% of them singletons. Material: CD4+ T cells from blood buffy coats. The receptors originated from a human donor in good health. The CDR3 runs from the conserved cysteine through the conserved F or W. A D gene is named only where the DNA matches it firmly. A row's size may be missing; if present it is once, few, many or a size class.

j_gene,v_gene,d_gene,abundance,CDR3nt,CDR3aa
TRBJ2-2,TRBV19,-,-,TGTGCCAGTAGTATTGGCGGAAACACCGGGGAGCTGTTTTTT,CASSIGGNTGELFF
TRBJ2-2,TRBV4-1,TRBD2,-,TGCGCCAGCAGACTAGCGGGGACGAACACCGGGGAGCTGTTTTTT,CASRLAGTNTGELFF
TRBJ2-1,TRBV7-2,-,-,TGTGCCAGCAGCTTAGCCGGGACGGGCTCCTACAATGAGCAGTTCTTC,CASSLAGTGSYNEQFF
TRBJ1-4,TRBV4-1,-,-,TGCGCCAGCAGCCAAGGGGCGGGGGCAGGGAAGGGGGGCCAGGAAAAACTGTTTTTT,CASSQGAGAGKGGQEKLFF
TRBJ1-4,TRBV9,TRBD1,-,TGTGCCAGCAGCTTCGGGACAGGGAGTGAAAAACTGTTTTTT,CASSFGTGSEKLFF
TRBJ1-5,TRBV7-2,-,-,TGTGCCAGCAGCACAGGGACTCCTTATAGCAATCAGCCCCAGCATTTT,CASSTGTPYSNQPQHF
TRBJ2-1,TRBV5-4,TRBD2,-,TGTGCCAGCAGCTTGGTCCTTAGCGGGGGGGCCTCGGAGCAGTTCTTC,CASSLVLSGGASEQFF
TRBJ2-5,TRBV10-1,-,-,TGCGCCAGCAGTGAAGTAGGGGCGGAAGAGACCCAGTACTTC,CASSEVGAEETQYF
TRBJ2-3,TRBV9,TRBD1,-,TGTGCCAGCAGCGTCTTAGGGGGCGAGACAGATACGCAGTATTTT,CASSVLGGETDTQYF
TRBJ2-3,TRBV6-4,-,-,TGTGCCAGCAGTGACTCGGGCTGGTCGGATACGCAGTATTTT,CASSDSGWSDTQYF
TRBJ1-3,TRBV29-1,-,-,TGCAGCGCTTATACAGGGTCTGGAAACACCATATATTTT,CSAYTGSGNTIYF
TRBJ1-1,TRBV6-7,-,-,TGTGCCAGCCCCACTCGCACGAACACTGAAGCTTTCTTT,CASPTRTNTEAFF
TRBJ1-1,TRBV21-1,-,-,TGTGCCAGCTTAACCAATGGTGGGATGAACACTGAAGCTTTCTTT,CASLTNGGMNTEAFF
TRBJ2-2,TRBV6-4,TRBD2,-,TGTGCCAGCAGTGACTCAGCGGGAGACACCGGGGAGCTGTTTTTT,CASSDSAGDTGELFF
TRBJ2-3,TRBV9,-,-,TGTGCCAGCAGCGTAGGTGACTTCAGCACAGATACGCAGTATTTT,CASSVGDFSTDTQYF
TRBJ2-7,TRBV7-3,-,-,TGTGCCAGCAGCTTATCGCCGGGACATGGATCCTACGAGCAGTACTTC,CASSLSPGHGSYEQYF
TRBJ2-5,TRBV5-1,-,-,TGCGCCAGCATGTCTGGGCCGGGAGAGACCCAGTACTTC,CASMSGPGETQYF
TRBJ1-2,TRBV7-2,-,-,TGTGCCAGCAGCTTAGAACCCGGCTATGGCTACACCTTC,CASSLEPGYGYTF
TRBJ2-7,TRBV5-6,-,few,TGTGCCAGCAGCCTCTGGTGGCGGGTCCACGAGCAGTACTTC,CASSLWWRVHEQYF
TRBJ2-6,TRBV5-1,TRBD2,-,TGCGCCAGCAGCCGGGGGGGTGGATCTGGGGCCAACGTCCTGACTTTC,CASSRGGGSGANVLTF
TRBJ2-5,TRBV19,TRBD1,-,TGTGCCAGTTCTCTGTTCGCCCGGACAGGGGTACAAGAGACCCAGTACTTC,CASSLFARTGVQETQYF
TRBJ1-6,TRBV2,TRBD1,-,TGTGCCAGCAGCCCCCACGAAGGGGACAGGGGGCATTCACCCCTCCACTTT,CASSPHEGDRGHSPLHF
TRBJ1-2,TRBV5-1,TRBD1,-,TGCGCCAGCAGGATTGGGACAGAGTCTAACTATGGCTACACCTTC,CASRIGTESNYGYTF
TRBJ1-4,TRBV6-5,-,-,TGTGCCACCCAGAGTGGTGAAAAACTGTTTTTT,CATQSGEKLFF
TRBJ2-7,TRBV7-9,-,-,TGTGCCAGCAGCCTCGCGGCCGGGACTCCCTCGAGCTCCTACGAGCAGTACTTC,CASSLAAGTPSSSYEQYF
TRBJ2-2,TRBV5-1,-,-,TGCGCCAGCAGCTTGGCCGGTCCGAACACCGGGGAGCTGTTTTTT,CASSLAGPNTGELFF
TRBJ2-7,TRBV6-5,-,-,TGTGCCAGCAGTCCCGGGTCTAAGAGCTCCTACGAGCAGTACTTC,CASSPGSKSSYEQYF
TRBJ2-7,TRBV4-1,-,-,TGCGCCAGCAGCCACCTACAGGGCTACGAGCAGTACTTC,CASSHLQGYEQYF
TRBJ1-4,TRBV19,-,-,TGTGCCAGTAGTATCAGACAGGCAACTAATGAAAAACTGTTTTTT,CASSIRQATNEKLFF
TRBJ1-1,TRBV5-4,-,-,TGTGCCAGCTCCACGGGACAACTAGCTATTAACGCTGAAGCTTTCTTT,CASSTGQLAINAEAFF
TRBJ2-2,TRBV9,-,-,TGTGCCAGCAGCCGCCCCTCGGGGATCTCCGGGGAGCTGTTTTTT,CASSRPSGISGELFF
TRBJ2-3,TRBV27,-,-,TGTGCCAGCAGTTTACGGTCGCCGAGAACAGATACGCAGTATTTT,CASSLRSPRTDTQYF
TRBJ1-1,TRBV9,-,-,TGTGCCAGCAGCGTAGCACCGACGGGGGCAAACACTGAAGCTTTCTTT,CASSVAPTGANTEAFF
TRBJ2-5,TRBV5-4,-,once,TGTGCCAGCAGCTCGGACGGACCGACCCAGTACTTC,CASSSDGPTQYF
TRBJ1-2,TRBV29-1,-,few,TGCAGCGTCTCCGCGGGGGCGGGCGGCTATGGCTACACCTTC,CSVSAGAGGYGYTF
TRBJ2-7,TRBV5-4,-,few,TGTGCCAGCAGCGTTCAGGGCGGCTCCTACGAGCAGTACTTC,CASSVQGGSYEQYF
TRBJ2-1,TRBV18,TRBD2,-,TGTGCCAGCTCACCAGCGGGAGGGCAGATCAATGAGCAGTTCTTC,CASSPAGGQINEQFF
TRBJ2-5,TRBV9,TRBD2,-,TGTGCCAGCAGCCCGAGCGGGGACGGGTGGCAAGAGACCCAGTACTTC,CASSPSGDGWQETQYF
TRBJ2-1,TRBV19,TRBD2,-,TGTGCCAGTAGGAGAGCGGGAGTGGTTGAGCAGTTCTTC,CASRRAGVVEQFF
TRBJ1-1,TRBV5-1,TRBD1,-,TGCGCCAGCAGCTTGGCCGACAGGGAAAGGGCTGAAGCTTTCTTT,CASSLADRERAEAFF
TRBJ2-2,TRBV28,TRBD1,once,TGTGCCAGCAGTTCACGCAAGACAGGGGCGAACACCGGGGAGCTGTTTTTT,CASSSRKTGANTGELFF